This T cell receptor beta chain was found in a study of post-analysis software for immune sequencing data. Study-wide points: When patients were compared with controls, about 5 TRBV segments were more frequent, TRBV5-6, TRBV5-1 and TRBV20-1 among them. Compared against controls, patients with multiple sclerosis displayed significantly lower normalized Chao1 diversity.

Unique molecular identifiers were built into the TCR beta cDNA libraries. The authors obtained roughly 550,000 cDNA molecules from approximately 0.95 to 9.8 million T cells. A single record per CDR3 protein comes from TCRdb applying MiXCR to the PCR reads. This sample has 600,000 to 700,000 distinct CDR3 sequences, with 55% to 60% found just once. Comments on this clonotype: Its target is unknown.

In germline, CDR1 is SGHRS, CDR2 YFSETQ. The CDR3 spans 14 residues. After removal of 4 bases from V and 1 base from J, the junction contained 4 bases not matched to a gene. This sequence originates from a girl aged 2 to 9 with multiple sclerosis. Sequencing was carried out using blood. The J gene is TRBJ2-5, the V gene TRBV5-1, with TRBD1 matching 7 bases. The CDR3 spells CASSPGQPQETQYF. The CDR3, as DNA: TGCGCCAGCAGCCCGGGACAGCCCCAAGAGACCCAGTACTTC.